The 13 T cell receptor beta chains presented below share a single source sample, sequenced in a study of long-term antiretroviral therapy in people with HIV (dated by TCRdb to 2022 to 2024). The immunoSEQ hsTCRB v3.0 assay was used at survey level resolution for TRB variable region sequencing. Sourced from immuneACCESS, this table was stored by TCRdb with only in-frame sequences that have V and J called. A share of the clones is absent; for the studies checked, an unresolved V gene accounts for under half, and the remainder has no known explanation. The sample table records 25,000 to 35,000 clones; approximately 95% of these occur just once. Over 7% of the sample goes to the ten largest clones. The input for sequencing was unsorted PBMCs, taken 5.3 years after starting antiretroviral therapy. The receptors here all came from a man aged 25 to 40 with HIV.

The chain uses TRBV7-8 and TRBJ2-1; TRBD1 or TRBD2 may be the D gene (5 bases each). Germline V CDR1 and CDR2: SGHVS, FQNEAQ. The CDR3 consists of 12 residues. Deletions cut 9 bases from V and 12 bases from J, with 18 bases between. The CDR3 is CASTTGLAWQFF. CDR3 nucleotide sequence: TGTGCCAGTACCACAGGACTCGCTTGGCAGTTCTTC.

The chain recombines TRBV7-3 with TRBJ2-1; D not resolved. Per the germline V gene, CDR1 is SGHTA and CDR2 is FQGTGA. CDR3 size: 13 residues. Trimming removed 5 bases at V and 5 bases at J, with 10 bases between. This CDR3 reads CASSTTRHNEQFF. CDR3 DNA: TGTGCCAGCAGCACGACTCGCCACAATGAGCAGTTCTTC.

The chain recombines TRBV2 with TRBJ2-7, with 9 bases fitting TRBD2. Losses at the gene ends were 0 bases for V and 3 bases for J; bases not matched to a gene: 6. Germline values: CDR1 SNHLY, CDR2 FYNNEI. The CDR3 totals 16 residues. Here the CDR3 reads CASSEASSGVGYEQYF. CDR3 nucleotides: TGTGCCAGCAGTGAAGCGTCTAGCGGGGTGGGCTACGAGCAGTACTTC.

The V and J genes are TRBV5-6 and TRBJ2-3; no firm D call. The CDR3 has 13 residues. Trimming took off 4 bases at V and 2 bases at J, with 8 bases between the two ends. In germline, CDR1 is SGHDT, CDR2 YYEEEE. The CDR3 region has the DNA TGTGCCAGCAGCCTGGGTTTCACAGATACGCAGTATTTT. This translates into CASSLGFTDTQYF.

The chain couples TRBV6-1 to TRBJ2-2; a possible D gene is TRBD2 (6 bases). V was pared by 10 bases and J by 3 bases, with 15 bases between. Germline lookup yields CDR1 MNHNS and CDR2 SASEGT. The CDR3 is 14 amino acids. The DNA for the CDR3 is TGTGCCACCGACCCCCGGGACTACACCGGGGAGCTGTTTTTT. It translates to CATDPRDYTGELFF.

This rearrangement joins TRBV6-1 to TRBJ1-1; D may be TRBD1 (6 bases). The CDR3 runs 13 residues. V lost 3 bases, J lost 7 bases, and 12 bases lay in between. Germline values: CDR1 MNHNS, CDR2 SASEGT. The CDR3 coding sequence is TGTGCCAGCAGTGAGGATAGACAGGATGAAGCTTTCTTT. As protein: CASSEDRQDEAFF.

This chain joins TRBV19 and TRBJ2-1, with D unclear. There are 13 residues in the CDR3. V shed 0 bases and J shed 9 bases, with 9 bases lying between them. CDR1 is LNHDA and CDR2 is SQIVND in the germline V gene (reference sequence). The CDR3 reads CASSIDRQTEQFF. The CDR3 nucleotides are TGTGCCAGTAGTATAGACCGACAAACTGAGCAGTTCTTC.

The CDR3 loop is CASSLVRGHTEAFF. CDR3 in DNA: TGTGCCAGCAGCTTAGTTCGGGGCCACACTGAAGCTTTCTTT. V gene TRBV7-2 combines with J gene TRBJ1-1; tentatively, D is TRBD1 (5 bases). V was clipped by 1 base and J by 3 bases, with 9 bases between them. The V gene's germline CDR1 is SGHTA and CDR2 FQGNSA. The CDR3 length is 14 residues.

The chain has TRBV5-6 and TRBJ1-5, with D tentatively TRBD1 (5 bases). Deletions cut 4 bases from V and 11 bases from J, with 25 bases between. Per the germline V gene, CDR1 is SGHDT and CDR2 is YYEEEE. CDR3 length: 16 amino acids. The CDR3, as DNA: TGTGCCAGCAGCCAATTGGCCCGTCCAGGGAGCAAGACCCAGCATTTT. Amino acid sequence: CASSQLARPGSKTQHF.

The chain links TRBV6-1 to TRBJ2-3; D uncertain. The germline CDR1 and CDR2 sequences are MNHNS and SASEGT. Trimming removed 4 bases from V and 0 bases from J, with 11 bases in between. The CDR3 covers 15 residues. CDR3 bases: TGTGCCAGCAGTGCTATGGCAGATAGCACAGATACGCAGTATTTT. This gives the protein CASSAMADSTDTQYF.

The rearrangement joins TRBV2 to TRBJ1-1; no firm D call. Trimming cost V 3 bases and J 4 bases, with 3 bases left between them. This CDR3 has 11 amino acids. Germline CDR1 is SNHLY and CDR2 is FYNNEI. The CDR3 here is CASSDSTEAFF. CDR3 coding DNA: TGTGCCAGCAGTGACAGCACTGAAGCTTTCTTT. The full variable domain, rest sourced from reference TRBV2 and TRBJ1-1, is EPEVTQTPSHQVTQMGQEVILRCVPISNHLYFYWYRQILGQKVEFLVSFYNNEISEKSEIFDDQFSVERPDGSNFTLKIRSTKLEDSAMYFCASSDSTEAFFGQGTRLTVV.

CDR3 nucleotides: TGTGCCAGCAGCCCGAGGGGGGGCACAGATACGCAGTATTTT. This sequence encodes CASSPRGGTDTQYF. The rearrangement links TRBV9 to TRBJ2-3; D possibly uses TRBD1 or TRBD2 (6 bases each). The length of the CDR3 is 14 residues. Trimming stripped 4 bases from V and 1 base from J, with 10 bases between. Germline values: CDR1 SGDLS, CDR2 YYNGEE.

The rearrangement uses TRBV10-3 and TRBJ2-7; 9 bases agree with TRBD2. V lost 6 bases to trimming and J lost 0 bases; unmatched junction nucleotides: 21. This CDR3 region has 20 residues. Germline CDR1 and CDR2: ENHRY and SYGVKD. CDR3 sequence (DNA): TGTGCCATCAGAGGGGGGGCCCAGACAGCGGGAGGCGTGAGCTCCTACGAGCAGTACTTC. This gives the protein CAIRGGAQTAGGVSSYEQYF.